This T cell receptor (beta chain) was identified during a study of tumor-infiltrating lymphocytes in oesophageal squamous cell carcinoma. Germline values: CDR1 ENHRY, CDR2 SYGVKD. The length of the CDR3 is 15 residues. TCRdb reanalysed the PCR reads using MiXCR and keeps one entry per CDR3 protein. In the table there are about 11,000 distinct CDR3 sequences, about 60% of which are singletons. The genes are TRBV10-3 and TRBJ2-1, with 7 bases that match TRBD2. The J call may be wrong; the DNA end is better matched by TRBJ2-7. The specimen sequenced was esophageal tumor tissue. This sequence originates from a male donor with esophageal squamous cell carcinoma. The CDR3 nucleotides read TGTGCCACCAGCGGGCCAGCGGGGCCCTCCTACGAGCAGTACTTC. Translating it yields CATSGPAGPSYEQYF.